This T cell receptor beta chain was captured by sequencing in a study of cytomegalovirus exposure and HLA in healthy donors. Study-wide findings and caveats: An analysis that was carried out later associated 17,000 or so TCR beta sequences with HLA alleles at 0.05 false discovery rate. Analyzed later, most CMV-associated TCR beta chains appeared HLA-restricted.

Turning to this clone: The antigen is undetermined.

In the PCR, 60 Vbeta and 13 Jbeta primers were used. Produced via immunoSEQ multiplex PCR; TCRdb's table is partial and in-frame only. There are more than 45,000 clones in the sample; around 80% occur only once, and around 3% lies in the top ten. V lost 5 bases and J lost 3, with 14 bases in between. The CDR3 has 14 amino acids. The germline CDR1 and CDR2 sequences are SGHDN and FVKESK. The source of this sequence is a man in his fifties in good health and CMV-seronegative. The chain joins TRBV14 to TRBJ2-7; a weak D match, TRBD2 (6 bases). Sequenced sample: PBMCs. The CDR3 sequence: CASSDGTVFYEQYF. Here the CDR3 DNA reads TGTGCCAGCAGCGACGGGACTGTTTTCTACGAGCAGTACTTC.